Here is one T cell receptor (beta chain) with its context. This clone was counted a few times. No antigen is known for it. Base quality data are lacking; no much larger clone is found one base away. Using the deep immunoSEQ assay, TCR CDR3 regions were amplified from genomic DNA by multiplex PCR. For each cell subset, the extracted genomic DNA was distributed evenly across all wells of several immunoSEQ 96-well plates, and each plate served as one replicate. For sorted subsets, each replicate PCR was loaded with 200 to 250 ng genomic DNA, equivalent to about 30,000 T cell genomes. Purified libraries were quantified with a Qubit 3.0 fluorometer, sized on a Bioanalyzer 2100, and re-quantified with the KAPA Library Quantification kit. A separate single-read 150-cycle Illumina NextSeq 550 flow cell was used to sequence each immunoSEQ 96-well plate. The original pipeline was this. Because only junctional sequences without quality scores were contained in the immunoSEQ output, filtering matching that applied to full-length reads could not be performed. Sequences were annotated with PyIR, a Python wrapper for IgBLAST v1.9, using IMGT germline references to assign V/J genes and CDR3. Reads with weak V/J assignments (E-value above 1e-6), missing CDR3, stop codons, out-of-frame junctions, or ambiguous translated residues were removed. V3J clonotypes were defined as sequences sharing the same inferred V gene, J gene, and CDR3 amino acid sequence. Percentage overlap between repertoires was computed as shared unique clonotypes divided by the size of the smaller repertoire. Richness of each repertoire was evaluated using RTK rarefaction, the Chao1 estimator, and Recon v2.1 estimates of unobserved clonotypes. For all TCRbeta clonotypes obtained by the gDNA method from a few donors, generation probabilities were computed with OLGA. TCRdb retrieved this table from immuneACCESS and kept in-frame rearrangements only. Not all clones are present; in checked studies, unresolved V genes account for under half, and no reason is known for the remainder. The V and J calls and clone size come from that table; D and trimming were worked out from the DNA. Counted in this sample were 150,000 to 200,000 clones; 66% of them appeared once. Of the sample, over 9.5% falls within the top ten clones.

These data belong to a study of shared clonotypes between healthy human individuals (dated by TCRdb to between 2020 and 2021). With regard to the full study: The cohort comprised a couple of women and a few men aged 18 to 49 years. For each donor, CD4 naive and CD4 memory were each given three plates, CD8 naive was given two plates, and CD8 memory was given one plate. The study deeply sequenced blood TCR repertoires of five healthy adults to estimate repertoire size and the extent of clonotype sharing between individuals. To increase sequencing depth and limit assay-specific biases, different laboratories used diverse techniques to prepare libraries and sequence TCR repertoires. Leukapheresis yielded between about 0.8 and 9.5 billion PBMCs per donor. General study outcomes and caveats: Only blood was sampled, and tissue TCR repertoires likely differ from those in blood. Even with the large sequencing depth, rarefaction of the sorted-subset datasets indicated that sequencing was incomplete. The genetic and exposure-history diversity represented was limited by the small number of donors. Larger estimated clonotype richness was generally found for naive subsets than for memory subsets. When a few donors were compared, the shared fraction of clonotypes was 5% to 6.5% for naive CD4, 3% to 4% for naive CD8, 2% to 2.5% for memory CD4, and less than 0.45% for memory CD8. Based on pairwise subsampling, the degree of clonotype sharing among donors was expected to be affected by sequencing depth. Compared with non-shared clonotypes, the clonotypes found in all four sorted-subset donors had higher generation probabilities.

The donors were healthy, HIV-negative adults with no recently reported acute infections or vaccinations. Only Caucasian adults living in Nashville, Tennessee, USA were represented among the donors. CD4+ T cells were enriched through magnetic negative selection, after which naive cells were positively selected on CD45RA and the remaining negative fraction served as the memory subset. Blood was obtained by leukapheresis, after which PBMCs were separated by Ficoll-Histopaque density gradient centrifugation and cryopreserved in liquid nitrogen vapor phase. Analytical flow cytometry was used to check the purity and quantity of every magnetically sorted T cell population. Each sorted fraction had its genomic DNA isolated and then quantified by UV absorbance on a Nanodrop 2000c. From the cysteine through the phenylalanine, the CDR3 covers 15 amino acids. The DNA shown is the 45-base CDR3, in frame from base 1. The junction shows trimming of 5 bases on V and 3 bases on J, and the gene matches do not reach 9 bases of it. CDR1 SEHNR and CDR2 FQNEAQ are derived from the germline V gene (reference sequence).

In this chain, TRBV7-9 is recombined with TRBJ2-5; TRBD1 matches 7 bases in the middle. Sequenced input: memory CD4+ T cells sorted from blood. What the cell subset or site label conveys for this sample: CD45RA-negative fraction. This TCR came from a man younger than 45 in good health. In nucleotide form, the sequence is TGTGCCAGCAGCCCGACAGGGTACAATAAAGAGACCCAGTACTTC. It is translated as CASSPTGYNKETQYF.